These 5 T cell receptor beta chains were all obtained from the same sample, sequenced in a study of T cells in Graves' hyperthyroidism and ophthalmopathy. The investigators amplified TCR beta CDR3 regions from RNA transcripts. The TCR CDR3 first-round RT-PCR relied on the HTBI primer set. Using its own MiXCR run on the multiplex PCR reads, TCRdb lists one record per CDR3 protein. The table lists over 700,000 distinct CDR3 sequences, 30% to 40% of them singletons, with about a third in the top ten. The material sequenced was blood. The source of these receptors is a woman between 35 and 50 years old with Graves' hyperthyroidism.

CDR3 DNA: TGTGCCAGCAGCCCGGAGCTAGAAGAGACCCAGTACTTC. Translation: CASSPELEETQYF. The genes are TRBV3-1 and TRBJ2-5; no definite D call. The germline CDR1 and CDR2 sequences are LGHDT and YNNKEL (reference sequence). Trimming cost V 4 bases and J 3 bases, with 9 bases left between them. The CDR3 consists of 13 residues.

This clonotype was detected ten times or more. V is TRBV7-3 and J is TRBJ1-1; a possible D gene is TRBD1 (5 bases). The germline V gene has CDR1 SGHTA and CDR2 FQGTGA. This CDR3 spans 13 amino acids. Between the trimmed V and J ends, which lost 0 bases and 7 bases, there was a span of 9 bases. CDR3 bases: TGTGCCAGCAGCTTAACCAGGGAGGGTGAAGCTTTCTTT. Amino acids: CASSLTREGEAFF.

This clonotype was observed many times. The J gene is TRBJ2-5, the V gene TRBV6-5, with D uncertain. From germline, CDR1 is MNHEY and CDR2 SVGAGI. Trimming removed 2 bases at V and 2 bases at J, with 3 bases between. The CDR3 has 12 residues. For the CDR3, the DNA is TGTGCCAGCAGTTACCCGCAAGAGACCCAGTACTTC. Translation: CASSYPQETQYF.

This clonotype was seen repeatedly, ten times or more. The chain uses TRBV10-3 and TRBJ1-5; no clear D gene. This CDR3 region has 16 residues. Germline V CDR1 and CDR2: ENHRY, SYGVKD. V was cut by 0 bases and J by 2 bases, with 11 bases left in between. The CDR3 here is CAISESLGKGNQPQHF. As DNA, the CDR3 is TGTGCCATCAGTGAGTCGCTGGGGAAAGGCAATCAGCCCCAGCATTTT.

The sample holds a few counts of this clonotype. The rearrangement uses TRBV9 and TRBJ1-2, with TRBD1 matching 7 bases. The CDR3 sequence is 14 residues long. After removal of 4 bases from V and 13 bases from J, the junction contained 16 bases not matched to a gene. In germline, CDR1 is SGDLS, CDR2 YYNGEE. This chain's CDR3 is CASSQGRAGGDRTF. Here the CDR3 DNA reads TGTGCCAGCAGCCAAGGTCGTGCAGGGGGGGACCGCACCTTC.